This TCR beta chain comes out of a study of blood T cell repertoires in COVID-19. The germline CDR1 and CDR2 sequences are MDHEN and SYDVKM. The length of the CDR3 is 17 residues. Trimming at V came to 2 bases and at J to 2 bases, leaving 8 bases not matched to a gene. The repertoire was sequenced with immunoSEQ multiplex PCR; TCRdb's copy has only in-frame clones and lacks some. Here the sample spans fewer than 300,000 clones, roughly four fifths being singletons. The sequenced sample consisted of peripheral blood. J is TRBJ2-1 and V is TRBV28; 8 bases align to TRBD1. The clonotype comes from a person aged 65-85 years with COVID-19, enrolled during active disease. The DNA for the CDR3 is TGTGCCAGCAGTTTAGGGGGGACAGGAATGGCCTACAATGAGCAGTTCTTC. Its protein product is CASSLGGTGMAYNEQFF.